The 5 T cell receptor beta chains listed next were all sequenced from one sample in a study of OX40 agonist ivuxolimab in advanced cancers. Clones were sequenced by immunoSEQ multiplex PCR, and TCRdb holds only the in-frame ones, with some missing. The sample yields 90,000 to 95,000 clones, about 90% seen once. The material sequenced was CD4+ or CD8+ T cells sorted from blood, taken in a trial of the OX40 agonist ivuxolimab. Every receptor here comes from an adult with an advanced solid tumor such as melanoma, head and neck, liver or kidney cancer.

This chain uses TRBV5-6 with TRBJ1-5, with 7 bases that match TRBD1. Germline V gene lookup returns CDR1 SGHDT and CDR2 YYEEEE. V shed 4 bases, J shed 4 bases, and the junction held 5 bases outside the gene matches. This CDR3 spans 14 amino acids. The CDR3 sequence is CASSMTGNNQPQHF. For the CDR3, the DNA is TGTGCCAGCAGCATGACAGGGAATAATCAGCCCCAGCATTTT.

The chain combines TRBV6-1 with TRBJ1-5; no clear D. This CDR3 region has 12 residues. CDR1 and CDR2 (germline): MNHNS, SASEGT. V gave up 7 bases and J gave up 3 bases, with 7 bases separating them. CDR3 sequence (DNA): TGTGCCAGCACCAAACCCAATCAGCCCCAGCATTTT. Amino acids: CASTKPNQPQHF.

This chain joins TRBV7-2 and TRBJ1-2, with 7 bases aligning to TRBD1. The junction had 8 bases not matched to a gene; V was cut back by 2 bases and J by 8 bases. Germline values: CDR1 SGHTA, CDR2 FQGNSA. The CDR3 runs to 14 residues. The CDR3 region has the DNA TGTGCCAGCAGCTTAAACAGGGGCCCTCGAGGCTACACCTTC. This translates into CASSLNRGPRGYTF.

CDR3 sequence reads: CASSITGTGYNEQFF. The CDR3 DNA reads as TGTGCCAGTAGTATAACCGGGACAGGCTACAATGAGCAGTTCTTC. This rearrangement joins TRBV19 to TRBJ2-1; 8 bases align to TRBD1. Per germline, CDR1 LNHDA and CDR2 SQIVND (reference sequence). CDR3 length: 15 amino acids. The V gene end was trimmed by 2 bases and the J gene end by 3 bases; junction bases not matched to a gene: 3.

The chain couples TRBV18 to TRBJ2-6, with D perhaps TRBD1 (6 bases). CDR1 KGHSH and CDR2 LQKENI come from the germline V gene. The CDR3 consists of 15 residues. Trimming cost V 1 base and J 2 bases, with 6 bases left between them. The chain's CDR3 is CASSPQGAGANVLTF. In nucleotides, the CDR3 is TGTGCCAGCTCACCACAGGGGGCTGGGGCCAACGTCCTGACTTTC.